This T cell receptor (beta chain) was profiled in a study of radiotherapy plus CTLA-4 blockade in lung cancer. Study details: Disease control was achieved by around 33% of patients, and objective responses by 18%.

General study findings and limits: Strongest reported response predictors: early blood clone changes and post-radiation interferon-beta.

V shed 7 bases, J shed 6 bases, and the junction held 11 bases outside the gene matches. The CDR3 is 14 amino acids. In germline, CDR1 is SQVTM, CDR2 ANQGSEA. TCRdb's table, derived via immunoSEQ multiplex PCR, lists solely in-frame clones and lacks some. The sample includes 77,000 or so clones, roughly four fifths of them seen just once. The table lists this clone with a few counts. Its antigen is as yet unknown. This clonotype was sampled from a human donor with non-small cell lung cancer whose response to radiotherapy plus ipilimumab could not be evaluated. Sequenced here: peripheral blood, sampled from a patient treated with radiotherapy plus ipilimumab. The V and J genes are TRBV29-1 and TRBJ2-3, with TRBD1 identical over 9 bases. The CDR3 region is CSAPGQGEYDTQYF. CDR3 DNA sequence: TGCAGCGCCCCGGGACAGGGTGAATACGATACGCAGTATTTT.